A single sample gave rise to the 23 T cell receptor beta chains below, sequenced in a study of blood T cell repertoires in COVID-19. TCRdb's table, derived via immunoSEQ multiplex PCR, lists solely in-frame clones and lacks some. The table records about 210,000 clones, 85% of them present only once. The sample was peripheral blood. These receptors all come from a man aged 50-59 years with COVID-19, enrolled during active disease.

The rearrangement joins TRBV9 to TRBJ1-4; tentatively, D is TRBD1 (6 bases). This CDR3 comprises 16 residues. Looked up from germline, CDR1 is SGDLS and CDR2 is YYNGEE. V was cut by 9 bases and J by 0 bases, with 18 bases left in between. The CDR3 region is CAIPGDTFATNEKLFF. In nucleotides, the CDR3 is TGTGCCATACCCGGGGACACATTTGCAACTAATGAAAAACTGTTTTTT. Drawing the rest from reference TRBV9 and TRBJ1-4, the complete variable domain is DSGVTQTPKHLITATGQRVTLRCSPRSGDLSVYWYQQSLDQGLQFLIQYYNGEERAKGNILERFSAQQFPDLHSELNLSSLELGDSALYFCAIPGDTFATNEKLFFGSGTQLSVL.

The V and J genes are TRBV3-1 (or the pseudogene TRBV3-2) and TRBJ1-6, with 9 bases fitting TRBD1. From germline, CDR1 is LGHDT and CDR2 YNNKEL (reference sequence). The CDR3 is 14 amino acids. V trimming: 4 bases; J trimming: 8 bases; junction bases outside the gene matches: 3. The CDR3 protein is CASSRTGGDSPLHF. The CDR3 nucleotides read TGTGCCAGCAGCCGAACAGGGGGCGATTCACCCCTCCACTTT.

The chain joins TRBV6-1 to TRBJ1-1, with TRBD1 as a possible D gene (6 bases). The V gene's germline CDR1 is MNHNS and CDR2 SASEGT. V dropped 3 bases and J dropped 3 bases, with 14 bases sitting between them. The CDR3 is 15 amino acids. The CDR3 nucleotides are TGTGCCAGCAGTGACGGGACAATAGGTGACACTGAAGCTTTCTTT. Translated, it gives CASSDGTIGDTEAFF.

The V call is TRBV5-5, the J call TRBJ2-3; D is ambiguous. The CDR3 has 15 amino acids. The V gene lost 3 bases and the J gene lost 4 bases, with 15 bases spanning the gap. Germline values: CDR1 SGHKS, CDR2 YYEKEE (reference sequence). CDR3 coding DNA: TGTGCCAGCAGCTCCTTATTTAATCCCCCAGATACGCAGTATTTT. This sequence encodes CASSSLFNPPDTQYF.

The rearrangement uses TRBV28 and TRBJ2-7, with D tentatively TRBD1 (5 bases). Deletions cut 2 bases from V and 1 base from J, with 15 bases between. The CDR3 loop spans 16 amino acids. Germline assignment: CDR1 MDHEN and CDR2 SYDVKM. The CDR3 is CASSLKLWQGSYEQYF. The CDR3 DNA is TGTGCCAGCAGTTTAAAGCTTTGGCAGGGTTCCTACGAGCAGTACTTC.

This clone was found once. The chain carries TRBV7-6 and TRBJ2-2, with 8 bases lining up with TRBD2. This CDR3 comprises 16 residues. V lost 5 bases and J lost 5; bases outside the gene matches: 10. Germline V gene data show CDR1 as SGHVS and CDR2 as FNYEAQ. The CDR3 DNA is TGTGCCAGCAGCCTCTATACCCGGGGGGGAACCGGGGAGCTGTTTTTT. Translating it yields CASSLYTRGGTGELFF.

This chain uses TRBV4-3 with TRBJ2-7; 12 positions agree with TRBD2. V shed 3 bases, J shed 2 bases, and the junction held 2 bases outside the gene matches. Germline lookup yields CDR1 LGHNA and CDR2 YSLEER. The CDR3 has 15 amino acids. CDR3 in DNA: TGCGCCAGCAGCCAGACTAGCGGGGGAGCCTACGAGCAGTACTTC. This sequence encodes CASSQTSGGAYEQYF.

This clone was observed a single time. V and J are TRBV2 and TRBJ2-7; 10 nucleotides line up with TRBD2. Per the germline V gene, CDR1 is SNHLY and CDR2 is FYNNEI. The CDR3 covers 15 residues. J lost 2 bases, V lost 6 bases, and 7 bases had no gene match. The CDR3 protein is CASSQTSGAAYEQYF. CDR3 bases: TGTGCCAGCAGCCAAACTAGCGGGGCTGCCTACGAGCAGTACTTC.

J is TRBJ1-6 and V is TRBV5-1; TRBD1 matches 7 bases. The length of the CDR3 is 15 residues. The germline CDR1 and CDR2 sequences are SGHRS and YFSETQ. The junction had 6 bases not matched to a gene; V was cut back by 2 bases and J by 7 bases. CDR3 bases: TGCGCCAGCAGCTTAGATACAGGGGCGAATTCACCCCTCCACTTT. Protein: CASSLDTGANSPLHF.

CDR3 coding DNA: TGTGCCACCAGCAGAGAACAGAATCAGCCCCAGCATTTT. Its protein product is CATSREQNQPQHF. The chain carries TRBV15 and TRBJ1-5; D gene ambiguous. V dropped 0 bases and J dropped 4 bases, with 4 bases sitting between them. This CDR3 contains 13 residues. Germline-derived CDR1 and CDR2 are LNHNV and YYDKDF (reference sequence). The full variable domain, in which reference TRBV15 and TRBJ1-5 provide the parts outside the CDR3, is DAMVIQNPRYQVTQFGKPVTLSCSQTLNHNVMYWYQQKSSQAPKLLFHYYDKDFNNEADTPDNFQSRRPNTSFCFLDIRSPGLGDTAMYLCATSREQNQPQHFGDGTRLSIL.

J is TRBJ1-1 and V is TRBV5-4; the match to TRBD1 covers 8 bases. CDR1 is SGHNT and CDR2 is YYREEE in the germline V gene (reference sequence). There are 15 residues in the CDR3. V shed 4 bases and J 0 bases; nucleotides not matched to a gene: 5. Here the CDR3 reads CASSKGDRLNTEAFF. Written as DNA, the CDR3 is TGTGCCAGCAGCAAAGGGGACAGGCTGAACACTGAAGCTTTCTTT.

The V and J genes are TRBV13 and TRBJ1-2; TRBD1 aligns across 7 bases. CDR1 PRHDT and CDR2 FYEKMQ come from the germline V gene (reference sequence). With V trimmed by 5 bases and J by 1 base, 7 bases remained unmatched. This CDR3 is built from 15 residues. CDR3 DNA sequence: TGTGCCAGCAGCCCAAGGGACAGAAATAACTATGGCTACACCTTC. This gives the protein CASSPRDRNNYGYTF.

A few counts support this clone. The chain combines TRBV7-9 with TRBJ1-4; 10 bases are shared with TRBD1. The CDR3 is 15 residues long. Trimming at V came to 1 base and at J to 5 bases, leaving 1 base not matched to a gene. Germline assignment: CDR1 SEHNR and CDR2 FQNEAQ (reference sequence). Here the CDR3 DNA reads TGTGCCAGCAGCTTAGTGGGACAGGGGAATGAAAAACTGTTTTTT. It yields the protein CASSLVGQGNEKLFF.

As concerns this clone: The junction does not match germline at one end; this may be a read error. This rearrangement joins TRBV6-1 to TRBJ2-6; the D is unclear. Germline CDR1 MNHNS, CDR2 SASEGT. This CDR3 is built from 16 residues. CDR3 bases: TGTGCCAGCACTGAACGGGTAACCTCTGGGGCCAACGTCCTGACTTTC. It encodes CASTERVTSGANVLTF.

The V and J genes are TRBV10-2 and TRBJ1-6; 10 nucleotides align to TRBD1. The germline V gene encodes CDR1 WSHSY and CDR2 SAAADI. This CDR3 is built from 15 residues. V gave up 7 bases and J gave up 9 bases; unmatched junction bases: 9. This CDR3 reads CASINRDRGSSPLHF. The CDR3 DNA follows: TGCGCCAGCATTAACCGGGACAGGGGTAGTTCACCCCTCCACTTT.

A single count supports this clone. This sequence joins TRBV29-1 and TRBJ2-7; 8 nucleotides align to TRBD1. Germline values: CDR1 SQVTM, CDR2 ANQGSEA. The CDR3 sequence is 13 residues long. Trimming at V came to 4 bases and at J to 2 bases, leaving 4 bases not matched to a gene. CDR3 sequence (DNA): TGCAGCGTTGCACGGACAGGGACCTACGAGCAGTACTTC. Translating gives CSVARTGTYEQYF.

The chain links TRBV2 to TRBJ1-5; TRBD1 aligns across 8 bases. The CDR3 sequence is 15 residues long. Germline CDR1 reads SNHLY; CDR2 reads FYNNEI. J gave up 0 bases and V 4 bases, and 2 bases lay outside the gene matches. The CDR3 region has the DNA TGTGCCAGCAGTGTTGGACAGGGTAGCAATCAGCCCCAGCATTTT. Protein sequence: CASSVGQGSNQPQHF.

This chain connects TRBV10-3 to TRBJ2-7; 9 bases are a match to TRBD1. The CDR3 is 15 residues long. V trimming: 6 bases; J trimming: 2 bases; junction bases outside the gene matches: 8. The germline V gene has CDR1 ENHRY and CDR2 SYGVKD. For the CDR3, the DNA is TGTGCCATCAGCTCACCCGGGACAGGGACCTACGAGCAGTACTTC. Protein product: CAISSPGTGTYEQYF.

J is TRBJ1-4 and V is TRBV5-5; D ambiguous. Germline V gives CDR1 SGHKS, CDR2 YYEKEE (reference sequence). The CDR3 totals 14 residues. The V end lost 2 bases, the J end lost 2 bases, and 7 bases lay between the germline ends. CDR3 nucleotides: TGTGCCAGCAGCTTCAGGCATACTAATGAAAAACTGTTTTTT. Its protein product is CASSFRHTNEKLFF. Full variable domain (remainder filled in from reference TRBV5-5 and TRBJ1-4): DAGVTQSPTHLIKTRGQQVTLRCSPISGHKSVSWYQQVLGQGPQFIFQYYEKEERGRGNFPDRFSARQFPNYSSELNVNALLLGDSALYLCASSFRHTNEKLFFGSGTQLSVL.

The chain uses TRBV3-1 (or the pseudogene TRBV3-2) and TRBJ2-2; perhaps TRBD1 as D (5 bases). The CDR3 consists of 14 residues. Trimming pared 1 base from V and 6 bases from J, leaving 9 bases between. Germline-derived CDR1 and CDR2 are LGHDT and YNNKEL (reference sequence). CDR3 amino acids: CASSQVEGAGELFF. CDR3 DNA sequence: TGTGCCAGCAGCCAAGTTGAAGGGGCCGGGGAGCTGTTTTTT.

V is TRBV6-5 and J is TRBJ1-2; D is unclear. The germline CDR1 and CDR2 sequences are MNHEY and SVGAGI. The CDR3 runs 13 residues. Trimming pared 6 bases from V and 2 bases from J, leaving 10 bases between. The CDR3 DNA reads TGTGCCAGCAGAACCGGGAGGAACTATGGCTACACCTTC. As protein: CASRTGRNYGYTF.

DNA of the CDR3: TGTGCCAGCAGCCAAGGCACTACACAAGAGACCCAGTACTTC. Encoded protein: CASSQGTTQETQYF. The chain is built from TRBV4-2 and TRBJ2-5; unclear D gene. CDR1 and CDR2 from the germline V gene are LGHNA and YNFKEQ. CDR3 length: 14 residues. V lost 1 base and J 2 bases, leaving 8 bases between the germline ends.

The CDR3 here is CASSESGQGNSPLHF. The CDR3 region has the DNA TGTGCCAGCAGCGAATCGGGACAGGGAAACTCACCCCTCCACTTT. This sequence joins TRBV9 and TRBJ1-6; TRBD1 matches at 9 bases. In germline, CDR1 is SGDLS, CDR2 YYNGEE. The CDR3 sequence is 15 residues long. J was trimmed by 10 bases and V by 3 bases; bases with no gene match: 8.